The clone carrying this TCR beta chain was counted between two and nine times. The sample is drawn from a study of blood T cell repertoires in COVID-19. Repertoires were generated with immunoSEQ multiplex PCR, while TCRdb's copy carries only in-frame clones and drops some. Among about 110,000 clones listed, roughly 80% were seen once. This CDR3 has 16 residues. The ends lost 4 bases at V and 1 base at J; junction bases unmatched: 3. The V gene's germline CDR1 is SGHDT and CDR2 YYEEEE. The V and J genes are TRBV5-6 and TRBJ2-2, with 11 bases fitting TRBD2. The sequence was collected from a man in his fifties or sixties with acute or convalescent COVID-19. Specimen: peripheral blood. The CDR3 loop reads CASSATSGGNTGELFF. CDR3 sequence (DNA): TGTGCCAGCAGCGCCACTAGCGGGGGGAACACCGGGGAGCTGTTTTTT.